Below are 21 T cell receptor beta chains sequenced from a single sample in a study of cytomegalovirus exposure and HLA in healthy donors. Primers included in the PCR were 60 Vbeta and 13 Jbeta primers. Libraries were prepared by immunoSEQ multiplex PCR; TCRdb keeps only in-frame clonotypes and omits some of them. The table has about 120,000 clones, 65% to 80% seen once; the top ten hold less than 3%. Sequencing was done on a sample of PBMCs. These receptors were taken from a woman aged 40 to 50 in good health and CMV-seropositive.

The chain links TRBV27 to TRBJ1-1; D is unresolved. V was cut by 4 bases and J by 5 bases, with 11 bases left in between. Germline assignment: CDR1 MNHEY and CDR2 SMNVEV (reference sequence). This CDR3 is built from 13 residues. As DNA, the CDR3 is TGTGCCAGCAGTTCCTCCACAGAGACTGAAGCTTTCTTT. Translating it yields CASSSSTETEAFF.

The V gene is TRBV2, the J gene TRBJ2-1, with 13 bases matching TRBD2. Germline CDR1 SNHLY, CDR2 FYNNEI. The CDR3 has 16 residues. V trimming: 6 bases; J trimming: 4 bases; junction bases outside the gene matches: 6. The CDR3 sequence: CASRWTSGRVYNEQFF. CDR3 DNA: TGTGCCAGCAGGTGGACTAGCGGGAGAGTGTACAATGAGCAGTTCTTC.

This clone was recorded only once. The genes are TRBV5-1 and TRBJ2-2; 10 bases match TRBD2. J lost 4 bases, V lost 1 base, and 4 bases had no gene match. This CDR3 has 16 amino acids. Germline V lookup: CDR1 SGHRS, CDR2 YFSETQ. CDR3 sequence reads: CASSLPTSGLTGELFF. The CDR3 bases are TGCGCCAGCAGCTTGCCGACTAGCGGGCTCACCGGGGAGCTGTTTTTT.

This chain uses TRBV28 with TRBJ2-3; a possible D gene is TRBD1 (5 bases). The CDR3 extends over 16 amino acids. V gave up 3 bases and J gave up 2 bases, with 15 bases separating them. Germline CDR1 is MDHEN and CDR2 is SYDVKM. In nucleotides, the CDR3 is TGTGCCAGCAGTTTCGCGAATGCCAGGGTCACAGATACGCAGTATTTT. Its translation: CASSFANARVTDTQYF.

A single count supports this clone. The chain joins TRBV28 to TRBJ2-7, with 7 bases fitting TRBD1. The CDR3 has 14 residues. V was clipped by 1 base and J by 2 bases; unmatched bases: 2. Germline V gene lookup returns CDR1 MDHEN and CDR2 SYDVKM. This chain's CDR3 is CASSLSGGAYEQYF. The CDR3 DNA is TGTGCCAGCAGTTTATCAGGGGGAGCCTACGAGCAGTACTTC.

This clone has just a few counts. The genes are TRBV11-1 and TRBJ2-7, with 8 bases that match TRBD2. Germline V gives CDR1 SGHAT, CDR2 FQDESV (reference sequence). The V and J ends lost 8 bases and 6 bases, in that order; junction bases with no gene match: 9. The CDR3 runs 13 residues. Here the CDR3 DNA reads TGTGCCAGCGGGGTCCTCCGGGAGGGCGAGCAGTACTTC. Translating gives CASGVLREGEQYF.

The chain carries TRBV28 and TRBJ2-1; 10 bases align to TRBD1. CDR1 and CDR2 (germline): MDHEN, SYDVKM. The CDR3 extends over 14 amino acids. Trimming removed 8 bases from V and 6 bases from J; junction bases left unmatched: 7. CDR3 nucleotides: TGTGCCAGCGCGACAGGGGGCGTTATCAATGAGCAGTTCTTC. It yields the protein CASATGGVINEQFF.

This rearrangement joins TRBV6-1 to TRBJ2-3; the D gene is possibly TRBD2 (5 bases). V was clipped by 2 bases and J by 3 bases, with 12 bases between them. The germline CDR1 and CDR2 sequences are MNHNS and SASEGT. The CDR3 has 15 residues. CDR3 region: CASSETRLATDTQYF. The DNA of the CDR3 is TGTGCCAGCAGTGAAACCCGGCTAGCTACAGATACGCAGTATTTT.

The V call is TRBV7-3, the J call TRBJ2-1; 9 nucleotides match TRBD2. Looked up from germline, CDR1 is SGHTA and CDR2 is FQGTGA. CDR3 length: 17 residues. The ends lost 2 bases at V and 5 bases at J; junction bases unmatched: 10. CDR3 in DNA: TGTGCCAGCAGCTTAGTCCCCTTAGCGGGAGTTGACAATGAGCAGTTCTTC. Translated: CASSLVPLAGVDNEQFF.

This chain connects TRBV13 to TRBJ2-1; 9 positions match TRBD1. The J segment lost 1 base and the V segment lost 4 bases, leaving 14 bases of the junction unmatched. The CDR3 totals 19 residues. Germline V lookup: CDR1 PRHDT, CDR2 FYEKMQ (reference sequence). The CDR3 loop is CASSSILGTGTSSYNEQFF. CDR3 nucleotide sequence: TGTGCCAGCAGCTCAATCCTGGGGACAGGGACTTCATCCTACAATGAGCAGTTCTTC.

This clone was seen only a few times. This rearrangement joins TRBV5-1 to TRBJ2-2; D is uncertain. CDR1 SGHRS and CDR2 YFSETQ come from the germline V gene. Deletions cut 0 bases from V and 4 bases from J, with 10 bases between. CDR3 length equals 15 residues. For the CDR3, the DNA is TGCGCCAGCAGCTTGGATCCAGCGACCACCGGGGAGCTGTTTTTT. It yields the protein CASSLDPATTGELFF.

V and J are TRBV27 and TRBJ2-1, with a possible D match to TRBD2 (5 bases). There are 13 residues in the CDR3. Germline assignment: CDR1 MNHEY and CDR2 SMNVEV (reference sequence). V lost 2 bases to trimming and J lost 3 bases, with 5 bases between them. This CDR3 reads CASSLRDYNEQFF. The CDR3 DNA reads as TGTGCCAGCAGTTTACGGGACTACAATGAGCAGTTCTTC.

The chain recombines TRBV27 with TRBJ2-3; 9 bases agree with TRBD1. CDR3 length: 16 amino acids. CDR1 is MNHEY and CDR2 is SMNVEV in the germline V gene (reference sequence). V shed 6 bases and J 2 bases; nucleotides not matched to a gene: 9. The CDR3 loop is CASRLSDRGNTDTQYF. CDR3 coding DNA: TGTGCCAGCAGACTATCCGACAGGGGGAACACAGATACGCAGTATTTT.

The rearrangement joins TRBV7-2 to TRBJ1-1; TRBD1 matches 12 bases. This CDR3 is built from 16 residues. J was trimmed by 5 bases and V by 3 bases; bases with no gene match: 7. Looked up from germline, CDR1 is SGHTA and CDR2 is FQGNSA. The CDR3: CASSLGTGGGGTEAFF. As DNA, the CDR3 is TGTGCCAGCAGCTTGGGGACAGGGGGCGGAGGAACTGAAGCTTTCTTT. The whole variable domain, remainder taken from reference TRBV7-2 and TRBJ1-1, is GAGVSQSPSNKVTEKGKDVELRCDPISGHTALYWYRQSLGQGLEFLIYFQGNSAPDKSGLPSDRFSAERTGGSVSTLTIQRTQQEDSAVYLCASSLGTGGGGTEAFFGQGTRLTVV.

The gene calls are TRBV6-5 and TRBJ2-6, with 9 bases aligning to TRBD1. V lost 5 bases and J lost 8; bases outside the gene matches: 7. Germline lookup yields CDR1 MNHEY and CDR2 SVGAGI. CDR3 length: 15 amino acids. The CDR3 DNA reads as TGTGCCAGCAGTACGCGGGGGACAGGGACCAACGTCCTGACTTTC. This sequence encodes CASSTRGTGTNVLTF.

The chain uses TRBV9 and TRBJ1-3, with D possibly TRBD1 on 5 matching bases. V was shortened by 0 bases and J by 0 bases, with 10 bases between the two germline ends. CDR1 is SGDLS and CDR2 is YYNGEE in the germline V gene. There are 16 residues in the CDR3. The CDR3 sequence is CASSVDAGNSGNTIYF. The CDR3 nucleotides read TGTGCCAGCAGCGTAGACGCAGGGAACTCTGGAAACACCATATATTTT. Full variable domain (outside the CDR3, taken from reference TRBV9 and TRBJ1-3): DSGVTQTPKHLITATGQRVTLRCSPRSGDLSVYWYQQSLDQGLQFLIQYYNGEERAKGNILERFSAQQFPDLHSELNLSSLELGDSALYFCASSVDAGNSGNTIYFGEGSWLTVV.

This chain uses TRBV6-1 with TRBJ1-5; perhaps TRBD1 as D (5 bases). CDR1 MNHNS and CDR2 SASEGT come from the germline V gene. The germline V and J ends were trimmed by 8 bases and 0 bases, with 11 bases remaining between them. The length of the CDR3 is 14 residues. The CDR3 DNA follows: TGTGCCAGCCAGAAAGGGGATAGCAATCAGCCCCAGCATTTT. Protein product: CASQKGDSNQPQHF.

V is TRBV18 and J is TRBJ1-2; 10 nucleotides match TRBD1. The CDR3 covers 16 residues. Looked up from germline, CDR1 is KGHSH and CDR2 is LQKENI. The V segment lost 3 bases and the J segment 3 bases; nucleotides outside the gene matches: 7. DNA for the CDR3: TGTGCCAGCTCACCTATTCCGGGACAGGGGTACTATGGCTACACCTTC. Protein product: CASSPIPGQGYYGYTF. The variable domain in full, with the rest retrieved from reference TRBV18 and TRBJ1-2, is NAGVMQNPRHLVRRRGQEARLRCSPMKGHSHVYWYRQLPEEGLKFMVYLQKENIIDESGMPKERFSAEFPKEGPSILRIQQVVRGDSAAYFCASSPIPGQGYYGYTFGSGTRLTVV.

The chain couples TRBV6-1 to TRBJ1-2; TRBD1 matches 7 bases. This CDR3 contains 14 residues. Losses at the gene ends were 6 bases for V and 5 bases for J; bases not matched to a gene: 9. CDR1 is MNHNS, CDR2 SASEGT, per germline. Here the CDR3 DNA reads TGTGCCAGCAGCCGACAGGGAGCCCTTTATGGCTACACCTTC. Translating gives CASSRQGALYGYTF.

CDR3 sequence (DNA): TGTGCCAGGGGGGGACTGAATCTAATCAATCAGCCCCAGCATTTT. It yields the protein CARGGLNLINQPQHF. V usage is TRBV11-3 and J usage is TRBJ1-5, with D perhaps TRBD1 (5 bases). Deletions cut 9 bases from V and 3 bases from J, with 18 bases between. Germline assignment: CDR1 SGHNT and CDR2 YENEEA. The CDR3 is 15 amino acids.

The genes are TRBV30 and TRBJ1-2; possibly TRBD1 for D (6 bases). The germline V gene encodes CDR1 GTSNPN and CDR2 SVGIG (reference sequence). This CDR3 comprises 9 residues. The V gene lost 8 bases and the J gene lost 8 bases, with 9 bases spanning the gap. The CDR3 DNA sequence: TGTGCCCTAGGGGGAGGCTACACCTTC. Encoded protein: CALGGGYTF. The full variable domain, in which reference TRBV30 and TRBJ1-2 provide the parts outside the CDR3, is SQTIHQWPATLVQPVGSPLSLECTVEGTSNPNLYWYRQAAGRGLQLLFYSVGIGQISSEVPQNLSASRPQDRQFILSSKKLLLSDSGFYLCALGGGYTFGSGTRLTVV.